The 13 T cell receptor beta chains in this list originate from one sample, sequenced in a study of neoadjuvant anti-PD-1 for oral cavity cancer. The protocol was immunoSEQ multiplex PCR, while the TCRdb copy is restricted to in-frame clones and leaves out a portion. This table holds tens of thousands of clones, 65% to 85% found once. Sequencing was performed on PBMCs, taken before nivolumab (anti-PD-1) treatment. These receptors were taken from a person aged 35-80 years with oral cavity squamous cell carcinoma.

V is TRBV11-2 and J is TRBJ1-5, with 8 bases matching TRBD1. The germline gives CDR1 SGHAT, CDR2 FQNNGV. The CDR3 consists of 14 residues. The trim removed 5 bases at V and 4 bases at J, leaving 4 bases unmatched. The DNA of the CDR3 is TGTGCCAGCAGCCTTGGGACAGGAAATCAGCCCCAGCATTTT. Translated, it gives CASSLGTGNQPQHF. The full variable domain, in which reference TRBV11-2 and TRBJ1-5 provide the parts outside the CDR3, is EAGVAQSPRYKIIEKRQSVAFWCNPISGHATLYWYQQILGQGPKLLIQFQNNGVVDDSQLPKDRFSAERLKGVDSTLKIQPAKLEDSAVYLCASSLGTGNQPQHFGDGTRLSIL.

This clone was seen a single time. CDR3 residues: CASSPRTGNTEAFF. In DNA form, the CDR3 reads TGTGCCAGCAGTCCCCGGACGGGGAACACTGAAGCTTTCTTT. The rearrangement joins TRBV6-6 to TRBJ1-1; D remains unclear. CDR1 is MNHNY and CDR2 is SVGAGI in the germline V gene (reference sequence). Trimming took off 5 bases at V and 1 base at J, with 11 bases between the two ends. CDR3 length: 14 amino acids.

In its sample, this clone was seen a few times. This CDR3 is CASSSGATTPYEQYF. CDR3 DNA sequence: TGTGCCAGCAGCAGCGGGGCGACGACTCCCTACGAGCAGTACTTC. V usage is TRBV5-4 and J usage is TRBJ2-7; TRBD2 matches at 7 bases. The CDR3 has 15 amino acids. Unmatched junction bases numbered 9, after V lost 4 bases and J lost 2 bases. The germline V gene has CDR1 SGHNT and CDR2 YYREEE (reference sequence).

The V gene is TRBV27, the J gene TRBJ2-7; D not resolved. The CDR3 totals 14 residues. The germline gives CDR1 MNHEY, CDR2 SMNVEV (reference sequence). With 0 bases removed from V and 4 bases from J, the gap between germline ends came to 10 bases. This chain's CDR3 is CASSLSESLYEQYF. The CDR3 bases are TGTGCCAGCAGTTTATCGGAGTCGCTTTACGAGCAGTACTTC.

The CDR3 DNA sequence: TGTGCCAGCAGAGACTGGGCCTATGGCTACACCTTC. Amino acid sequence: CASRDWAYGYTF. The gene calls are TRBV6-5 and TRBJ1-2; D ambiguous. This CDR3 has 12 amino acids. The V gene lost 6 bases and the J gene lost 4 bases, with 9 bases spanning the gap. Germline CDR1 reads MNHEY; CDR2 reads SVGAGI.

The V gene is TRBV27, the J gene TRBJ2-1; perhaps TRBD2 as D (5 bases). V was shortened by 7 bases and J by 5 bases, with 15 bases between the two germline ends. Germline CDR1 MNHEY, CDR2 SMNVEV (reference sequence). The CDR3 runs 14 residues. The CDR3 protein is CASTRTQTNNEQFF. CDR3 sequence (DNA): TGTGCCAGCACCAGGACTCAAACCAACAATGAGCAGTTCTTC.

J is TRBJ2-7 and V is TRBV11-2; no firm D call. The CDR3 spans 12 residues. Germline V gene sequence: CDR1 SGHAT, CDR2 FQNNGV. Trimming took 7 bases from V and 9 from J, leaving 16 bases between them. The CDR3 is CASINYGRWQYF. The CDR3 DNA reads TGTGCCAGCATCAACTATGGGCGGTGGCAGTACTTC.

This clone was counted a single time. The chain is built from TRBV30 and TRBJ2-5; no reliable D call. CDR1 and CDR2 from the germline V gene are GTSNPN and SVGIG (reference sequence). The CDR3 loop spans 11 amino acids. The V and J ends lost 0 bases and 5 bases respectively, with 4 bases between them. The DNA for the CDR3 is TGTGCCTGGAGTGTACTGGAGACCCAGTACTTC. Translated: CAWSVLETQYF.

The chain employs TRBV28 and TRBJ2-7, with TRBD2 matching over 13 bases. Germline CDR1 is MDHEN and CDR2 is SYDVKM. The CDR3 covers 15 residues. After removal of 6 bases from V and 3 bases from J, the junction contained 5 bases not matched to a gene. The CDR3 region is CASRGLAGRNYEQYF. In nucleotides, the CDR3 is TGTGCCAGCAGGGGACTAGCGGGACGAAACTACGAGCAGTACTTC.

The genes are TRBV15 and TRBJ2-2; 8 bases map to TRBD2. V shed 5 bases and J 7 bases; nucleotides not matched to a gene: 12. Germline values: CDR1 LNHNV, CDR2 YYDKDF (reference sequence). The CDR3 sequence is 16 residues long. CDR3 nucleotides: TGTGCCACCAGCCTGGGAGCGGGAGTATTCGGCGGGGAGCTGTTTTTT. This gives the protein CATSLGAGVFGGELFF.

The gene calls are TRBV6-1 and TRBJ1-1; possible D gene TRBD1, 5 bases. With 1 base removed from V and 2 bases from J, the gap between germline ends came to 8 bases. The length of the CDR3 is 14 residues. Germline values: CDR1 MNHNS, CDR2 SASEGT. The CDR3 coding sequence is TGTGCCAGCAGTGAAGGGGACCCTAACACTGAAGCTTTCTTT. It specifies CASSEGDPNTEAFF.

This clone turned up a few times. The V gene is TRBV2, the J gene TRBJ1-1, with a tentative D call TRBD1 (6 bases). Germline CDR1 is SNHLY and CDR2 is FYNNEI. The V end was cut by 8 bases, the J end by 3 bases, with 10 bases between. This CDR3 comprises 12 residues. Written as DNA, the CDR3 is TGTGCCAGCGCCACAGGGTACACTGAAGCTTTCTTT. Protein sequence: CASATGYTEAFF.

This clone was recorded only once. This chain connects TRBV5-1 to TRBJ1-2, with 8 bases identical to TRBD1. CDR1 and CDR2 (germline): SGHRS, YFSETQ. J was trimmed by 0 bases and V by 3 bases; bases with no gene match: 4. The CDR3 is 15 residues long. Here the CDR3 reads CASSSTGGSNYGYTF. CDR3 coding DNA: TGCGCCAGCAGCTCTACAGGGGGTTCTAACTATGGCTACACCTTC.